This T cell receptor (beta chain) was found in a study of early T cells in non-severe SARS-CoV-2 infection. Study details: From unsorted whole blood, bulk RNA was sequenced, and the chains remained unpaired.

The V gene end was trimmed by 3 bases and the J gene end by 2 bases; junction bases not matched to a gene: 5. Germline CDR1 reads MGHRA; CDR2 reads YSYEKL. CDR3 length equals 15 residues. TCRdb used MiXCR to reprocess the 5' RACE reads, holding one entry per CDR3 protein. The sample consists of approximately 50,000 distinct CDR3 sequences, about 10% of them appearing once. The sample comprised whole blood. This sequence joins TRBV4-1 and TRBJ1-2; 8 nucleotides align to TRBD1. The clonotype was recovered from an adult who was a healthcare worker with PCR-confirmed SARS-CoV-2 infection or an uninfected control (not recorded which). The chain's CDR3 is CASSQQWTGNYGYTF. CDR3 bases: TGCGCCAGCAGCCAGCAGTGGACAGGGAACTATGGCTACACCTTC.